This note documents a single T cell receptor beta chain sequence. The antigen is not known. Germline CDR1 LNHNV, CDR2 YYDKDF (reference sequence). This CDR3 contains 14 residues. J gave up 2 bases and V 3 bases, and 3 bases lay outside the gene matches. These data come from a study of cytomegalovirus exposure and HLA in healthy donors. Study-level background: Roughly 89 million unique TCR sequences came from HLA-typed donors in an early release.

Notes on the study in general: It emerged from a later analysis that several of the most significant clusters appeared to be linked to common viral pathogens. As was reported, the HLA-A and HLA-B alleles of most subjects were accurately predicted from TCR beta sequences.

PCR was performed using 60 Vbeta and 13 Jbeta primers. Libraries were prepared by immunoSEQ multiplex PCR; TCRdb keeps only in-frame clonotypes and omits some of them. The data show approximately 220,000 clones, almost 80% seen once. What was sequenced was PBMCs. The chain joins TRBV15 to TRBJ2-7; 8 nucleotides agree with TRBD1. The sequence was collected from a male donor in good health and CMV-seronegative. The CDR3 reads CATSRLTGAYEQYF. In nucleotides, the CDR3 is TGTGCCACCAGCAGGTTGACAGGGGCCTACGAGCAGTACTTC. The full variable domain, completed using reference TRBV15 and TRBJ2-7, is DAMVIQNPRYQVTQFGKPVTLSCSQTLNHNVMYWYQQKSSQAPKLLFHYYDKDFNNEADTPDNFQSRRPNTSFCFLDIRSPGLGDTAMYLCATSRLTGAYEQYFGPGTRLTVT.